This entry features one T cell receptor (beta chain) sequence. Its antigen remains unidentified. The sample originates from a study of siplizumab effects on memory and regulatory T cells. Repertoires were generated with immunoSEQ multiplex PCR, while TCRdb's copy carries only in-frame clones and drops some. There are 95,000 to 100,000 clones in the sample; approximately 91% occur only once, and around 12% lies in the top ten. CDR3 length equals 13 residues. V gave up 2 bases and J gave up 6 bases, with 10 bases separating them. Germline assignment: CDR1 SGHDN and CDR2 FVKESK. General observations from the study: Siplizumab significantly reduced alloreactive sequences traceable to unstimulated CD4+ memory cells.

The chain has TRBV14 and TRBJ1-2, with D tentatively TRBD1 (5 bases). The specimen was non-Treg CD4+ T cells sorted from blood. The clonotype comes from a human donor in good health. The CDR3: CASSQWQGDGYTF. In DNA form, the CDR3 reads TGTGCCAGCAGCCAATGGCAGGGTGATGGCTACACCTTC.